This T cell receptor (beta chain) was retrieved from a study of PD-1 blockade in classical Hodgkin lymphoma. Study information: Nivolumab was given intravenously to patients at 3 mg/kg every 2 weeks. Study-wide points: Diversity similar to that of newly diagnosed patients was seen at baseline in complete responders.

Data came from immunoSEQ multiplex PCR; TCRdb stores just in-frame clones and leaves some out. Counted here are approximately 98,000 clones, roughly nine tenths occurring once; the ten biggest clones make up just under 20%. All patients relapsed after autologous stem cell transplantation, and brentuximab vedotin exposure varied. Best responses fell into complete response, partial response or progressive disease. V shed 6 bases and J shed 2 bases, with 10 bases lying between them. Germline CDR1 and CDR2: MGHRA and YSYEKL. This CDR3 spans 13 amino acids. In the case of this clone: Its cognate antigen is unknown.

The clonotype originates from a human donor with classical Hodgkin lymphoma. The V gene is TRBV4-1, the J gene TRBJ2-5; D unresolved. The sequencing used peripheral blood mononuclear cells (PBMCs), collected before the second cycle of nivolumab. CDR3 sequence: CASSTVIQETQYF. CDR3 bases: TGCGCCAGCAGTACAGTGATACAAGAGACCCAGTACTTC.